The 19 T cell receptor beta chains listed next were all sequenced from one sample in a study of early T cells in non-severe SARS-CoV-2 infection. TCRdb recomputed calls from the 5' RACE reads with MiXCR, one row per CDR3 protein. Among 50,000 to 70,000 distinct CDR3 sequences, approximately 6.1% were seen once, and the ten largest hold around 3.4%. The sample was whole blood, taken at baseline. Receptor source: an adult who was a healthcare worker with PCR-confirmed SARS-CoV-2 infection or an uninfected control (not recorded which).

The CDR3 loop is CASRPIKGSAMNTEAFF. CDR3 coding DNA: TGTGCCAGCAGACCTATAAAGGGGTCCGCCATGAACACTGAAGCTTTCTTT. The chain combines TRBV28 with TRBJ1-1; weak D call: TRBD1 (5 bases). With 6 bases removed from V and 0 bases from J, the gap between germline ends came to 20 bases. CDR1 and CDR2 from the germline V gene are MDHEN and SYDVKM. CDR3 length: 17 residues.

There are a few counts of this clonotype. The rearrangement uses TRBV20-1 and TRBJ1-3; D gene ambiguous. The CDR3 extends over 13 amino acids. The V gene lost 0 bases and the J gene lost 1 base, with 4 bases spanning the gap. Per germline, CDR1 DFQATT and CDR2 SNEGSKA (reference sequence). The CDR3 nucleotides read TGCAGTGCTAGAGAGGGGTCTGGAAACACCATATATTTT. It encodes CSAREGSGNTIYF.

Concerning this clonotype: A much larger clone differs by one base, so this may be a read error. The CDR3 here is CAGSPRPADTQYF. In nucleotides, the CDR3 is TGTGCCGGCAGCCCTCGGCCCGCAGATACGCAGTATTTT. This chain joins TRBV7-8 and TRBJ2-3; the D is unclear. The CDR3 consists of 13 residues. Germline CDR1 and CDR2: SGHVS and FQNEAQ.

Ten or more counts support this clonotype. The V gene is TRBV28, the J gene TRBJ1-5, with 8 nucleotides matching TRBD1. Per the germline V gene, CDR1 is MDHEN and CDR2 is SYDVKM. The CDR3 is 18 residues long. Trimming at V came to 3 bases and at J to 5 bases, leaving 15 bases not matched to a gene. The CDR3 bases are TGTGCCAGCAGTTTCCTCTTAGGGGACAGGACGTTCTATCAGCCCCAGCATTTT. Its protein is CASSFLLGDRTFYQPQHF.

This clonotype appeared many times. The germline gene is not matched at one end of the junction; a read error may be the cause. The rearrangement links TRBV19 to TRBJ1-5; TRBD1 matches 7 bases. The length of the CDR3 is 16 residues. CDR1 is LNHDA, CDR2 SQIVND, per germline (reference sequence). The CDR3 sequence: CASVRDSAYSNHPQHF. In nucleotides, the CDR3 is TGTGCCAGCGTCCGGGACAGTGCTTATAGCAATCACCCCCAGCATTTT.

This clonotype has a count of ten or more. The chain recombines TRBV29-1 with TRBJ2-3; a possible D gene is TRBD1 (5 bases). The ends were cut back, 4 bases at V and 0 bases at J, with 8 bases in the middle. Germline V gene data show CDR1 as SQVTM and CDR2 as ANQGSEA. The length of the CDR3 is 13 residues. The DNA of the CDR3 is TGCAGCGTTGCCGGACACAGCACAGATACGCAGTATTTT. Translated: CSVAGHSTDTQYF.

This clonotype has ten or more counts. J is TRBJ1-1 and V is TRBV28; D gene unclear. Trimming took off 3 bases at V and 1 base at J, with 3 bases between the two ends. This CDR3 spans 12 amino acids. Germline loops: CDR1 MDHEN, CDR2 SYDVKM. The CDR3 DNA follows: TGTGCCAGCAGTTTGGAGAACACTGAAGCTTTCTTT. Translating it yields CASSLENTEAFF.

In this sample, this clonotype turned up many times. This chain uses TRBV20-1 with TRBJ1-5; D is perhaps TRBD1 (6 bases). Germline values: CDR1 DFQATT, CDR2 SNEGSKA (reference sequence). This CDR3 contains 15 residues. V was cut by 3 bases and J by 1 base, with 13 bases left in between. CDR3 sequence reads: CSASGGALSNQPQHF. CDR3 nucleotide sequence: TGCAGTGCTAGCGGGGGCGCCTTAAGCAATCAGCCCCAGCATTTT.

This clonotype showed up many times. The CDR3: CASSYDRSNEKLFF. The DNA of the CDR3 is TGTGCCAGCAGTTACGATAGGTCTAATGAAAAACTGTTTTTT. The chain links TRBV6-5 to TRBJ1-4, with D unclear. Trimming removed 2 bases at V and 3 bases at J, with 7 bases between. Germline V lookup: CDR1 MNHEY, CDR2 SVGAGI. The CDR3 covers 14 residues.

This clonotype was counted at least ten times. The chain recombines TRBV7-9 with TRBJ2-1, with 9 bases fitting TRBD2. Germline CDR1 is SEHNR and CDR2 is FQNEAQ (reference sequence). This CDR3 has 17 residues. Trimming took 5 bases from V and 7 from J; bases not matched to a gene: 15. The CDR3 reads CASSLRGGLPTGNEQFF. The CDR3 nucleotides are TGTGCCAGCAGCCTGCGGGGGGGCCTCCCTACGGGTAATGAGCAGTTCTTC.

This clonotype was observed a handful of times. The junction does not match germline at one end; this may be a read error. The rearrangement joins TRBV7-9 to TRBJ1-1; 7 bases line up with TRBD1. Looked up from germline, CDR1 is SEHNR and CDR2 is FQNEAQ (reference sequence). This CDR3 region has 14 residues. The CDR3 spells CASSPKGGRAEAFF. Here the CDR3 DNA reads TGCGCCAGCAGTCCCAAAGGGGGCCGGGCTGAAGCTTTCTTT. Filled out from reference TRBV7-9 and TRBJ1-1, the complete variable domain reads DTGVSQNPRHKITKRGQNVTFRCDPISEHNRLYWYRQTLGQGPEFLTYFQNEAQLEKSRLLSDRFSAERPKGSFSTLEIQRTEQGDSAMYLCASSPKGGRAEAFFGQGTRLTVV.

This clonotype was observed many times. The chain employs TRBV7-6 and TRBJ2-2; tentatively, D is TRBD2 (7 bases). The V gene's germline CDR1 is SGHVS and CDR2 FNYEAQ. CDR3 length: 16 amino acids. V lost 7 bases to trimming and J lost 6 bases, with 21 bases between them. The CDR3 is CASTLGAGEIAGELFF. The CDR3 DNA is TGTGCCAGCACCCTGGGGGCGGGAGAAATTGCCGGGGAGCTGTTTTTT.

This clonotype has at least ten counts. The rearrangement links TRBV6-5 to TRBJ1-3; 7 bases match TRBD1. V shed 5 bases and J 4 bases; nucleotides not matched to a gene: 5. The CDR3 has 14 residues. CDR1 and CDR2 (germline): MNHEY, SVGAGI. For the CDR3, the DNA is TGTGCCAGCAGTCGACAGGGAGCGGGAAACACCATATATTTT. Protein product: CASSRQGAGNTIYF.

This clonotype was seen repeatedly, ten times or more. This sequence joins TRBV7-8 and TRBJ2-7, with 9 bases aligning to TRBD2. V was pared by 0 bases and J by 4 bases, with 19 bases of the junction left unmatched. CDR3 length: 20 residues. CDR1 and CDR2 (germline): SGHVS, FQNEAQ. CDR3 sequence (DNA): TGTGCCAGCAGCTTAGCGCGATGGACTAGCGAAGGCCTTCACGCGTACGAGCAGTACTTC. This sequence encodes CASSLARWTSEGLHAYEQYF.

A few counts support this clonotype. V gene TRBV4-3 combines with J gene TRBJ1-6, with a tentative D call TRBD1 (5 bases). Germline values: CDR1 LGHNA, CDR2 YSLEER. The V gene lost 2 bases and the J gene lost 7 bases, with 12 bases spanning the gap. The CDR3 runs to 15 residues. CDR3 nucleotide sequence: TGCGCCAGCAGCCAAACATACGGGGACAATTCACCCCTCCACTTT. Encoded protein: CASSQTYGDNSPLHF.

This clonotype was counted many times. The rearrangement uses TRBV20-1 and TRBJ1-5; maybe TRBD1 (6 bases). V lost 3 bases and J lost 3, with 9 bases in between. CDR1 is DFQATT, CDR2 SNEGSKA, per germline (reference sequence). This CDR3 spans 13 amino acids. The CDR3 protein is CSASNRDNQPQHF. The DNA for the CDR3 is TGCAGTGCTAGCAACAGGGACAATCAGCCCCAGCATTTT.

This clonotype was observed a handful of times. The CDR3 loop is CASSLQAQGGSTEAFF. The DNA of the CDR3 is TGCGCCAGCAGCTTGCAGGCCCAGGGAGGTTCCACTGAAGCTTTCTTT. V usage is TRBV5-1 and J usage is TRBJ1-1; D is possibly TRBD1 (5 bases). Germline V gene sequence: CDR1 SGHRS, CDR2 YFSETQ. This CDR3 is built from 16 residues. V lost 1 base to trimming and J lost 4 bases, with 17 bases between them.

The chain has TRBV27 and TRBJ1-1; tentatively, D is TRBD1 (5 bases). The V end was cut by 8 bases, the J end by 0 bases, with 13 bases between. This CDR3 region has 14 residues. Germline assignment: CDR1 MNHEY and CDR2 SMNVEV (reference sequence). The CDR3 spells CASGSPGLNTEAFF. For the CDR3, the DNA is TGTGCCAGCGGGAGTCCAGGGTTGAACACTGAAGCTTTCTTT.

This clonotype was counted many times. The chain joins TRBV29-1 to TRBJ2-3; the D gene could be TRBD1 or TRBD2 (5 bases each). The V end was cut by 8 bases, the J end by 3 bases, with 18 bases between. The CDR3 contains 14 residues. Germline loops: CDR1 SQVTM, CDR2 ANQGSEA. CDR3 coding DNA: TGCAGCACTGGGGGACCCCACAAAACAGATACGCAGTATTTT. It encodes CSTGGPHKTDTQYF.